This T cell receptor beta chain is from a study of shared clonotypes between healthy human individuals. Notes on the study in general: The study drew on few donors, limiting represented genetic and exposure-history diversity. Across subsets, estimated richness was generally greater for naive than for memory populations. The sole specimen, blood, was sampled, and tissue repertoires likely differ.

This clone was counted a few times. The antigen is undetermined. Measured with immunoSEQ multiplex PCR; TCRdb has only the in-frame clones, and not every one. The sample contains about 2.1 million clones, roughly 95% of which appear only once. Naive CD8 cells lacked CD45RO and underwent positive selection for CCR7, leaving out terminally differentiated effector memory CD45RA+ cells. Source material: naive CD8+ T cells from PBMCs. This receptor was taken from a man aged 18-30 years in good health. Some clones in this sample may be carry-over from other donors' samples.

CDR3 coding DNA: TGTGCCAGCAGTGAAGGGGGGGCCGGGATTGAGCCCCAGCATTTT. Amino acids: CASSEGGAGIEPQHF. The rearrangement uses TRBV2 and TRBJ1-5, with TRBD1 as a possible D gene (6 bases). The V end was cut by 1 base, the J end by 8 bases, with 15 bases between. CDR3 length: 15 residues. Per germline, CDR1 SNHLY and CDR2 FYNNEI.